This T cell receptor beta chain was recorded in a study of shared clonotypes between healthy human individuals. Study information: Three plates were used per donor for CD4 naive, three for CD4 memory, two for CD8 naive and one for CD8 memory.

Overall study results and limits: Exclusively blood specimens were collected; tissue repertoires likely differ. Only a few donors were included, so the genetic and exposure-history diversity represented was limited. Rarefaction demonstrated incomplete sorted-subset sequencing despite large depth.

Germline V CDR1 and CDR2: SEHNR, FQNEAQ (reference sequence). Between the trimmed V and J ends, which lost 10 bases and 2 bases, there was a span of 17 bases. The CDR3 runs to 15 residues. Clones were sequenced by immunoSEQ multiplex PCR, and TCRdb holds only the in-frame ones, with some missing. The repertoire holds over 950,000 clones, with approximately 80% as singletons. This clone was recorded a few times. What it recognizes is unknown. The gene calls are TRBV7-9 and TRBJ2-2; tentative D call: TRBD1 (5 bases). This clonotype originated in a man between 18 and 29 years old in good health. Some clones in this sample may be carry-over from other donors' samples. The sequenced sample was memory CD4+ T cells from PBMCs. Documented subset: CD45RA-negative fraction. The CDR3 here is CATHRARVNTGELFF. Written as DNA, the CDR3 is TGTGCCACTCACCGAGCCAGGGTAAACACCGGGGAGCTGTTTTTT.